This TCR beta chain originates from a study of cytomegalovirus exposure and HLA in healthy donors. In the study overall: An early data release held some 89 million unique TCRs from HLA-typed donors. Study observations and caveats: Later analysis associated a missense DCLRE1C variant with TCR beta V- and J-gene trimming.

Remarks on this clone: Its specificity is unknown.

This PCR relied on a set of 60 Vbeta primers and 13 Jbeta primers. TCRdb's copy holds only in-frame clones and misses some; the assay was immunoSEQ multiplex PCR. The data contain around 120,000 clones, about 75% of them singletons. Germline V gene data show CDR1 as GTSNPN and CDR2 as SVGIG (reference sequence). With 3 bases clipped from V and 10 bases from J, the junction kept 4 bases outside the gene matches. The length of the CDR3 is 11 residues. As for the donors, each was a healthy bone marrow donor. The sequencing sample was made of PBMCs. The sequence derives from a man aged 55 to 70 in good health and CMV-seropositive. The rearrangement uses TRBV30 and TRBJ1-1, with 8 bases lining up with TRBD1. CDR3 loop: CAWSPGQGAFF. The CDR3 DNA is TGTGCCTGGAGCCCAGGACAGGGAGCTTTCTTT. Drawing the rest from reference TRBV30 and TRBJ1-1, the complete variable domain is SQTIHQWPATLVQPVGSPLSLECTVEGTSNPNLYWYRQAAGRGLQLLFYSVGIGQISSEVPQNLSASRPQDRQFILSSKKLLLSDSGFYLCAWSPGQGAFFGQGTRLTVV.